This T cell receptor (beta chain) was captured by sequencing in a study of T cells in Graves' hyperthyroidism and ophthalmopathy (dated by TCRdb to between 2018 and 2020). Concerning the study at large: TCR V-J signatures able to tell the groups apart were searched for in a discovery cohort of 95 or so patients, of whom under 45 had Graves' ophthalmopathy and around 56 had stable Graves' hyperthyroidism. An independent validation cohort of around 19 hyperthyroidism patients and roughly 16 patients who later progressed to ophthalmopathy tested prospective prediction of ophthalmopathy. After sampling, hyperthyroidism patients received methimazole starting at 30 mg daily, and ophthalmopathy patients received high-dose intravenous methylprednisolone. For training and testing, the 100 or so patients in the discovery cohort were randomly divided in a 7:3 ratio. The paper reports TCR Vbeta CDR3 sequencing of some 140 peripheral blood samples: over 40 ophthalmopathy, fewer than 80 hyperthyroidism and some 17 progressor patients. Thyroid tissue and blood T-cell repertoires from six Graves' hyperthyroidism patients were also compared in the study.

This clonotype was counted a few times. The antigen this receptor binds is unknown. Per-base qualities were not stored, and no clone one base away is much larger. The TCR beta CDR3 regions were amplified from the RNA transcripts. The TCR CDR3 was subjected to a first round of RT-PCR using the HTBI primer set and the Qiagen OneStep RT-PCR kit. The libraries were constructed in a second round of multiplex PCR and then size-selected and purified. Paired-end sequencing of the libraries was performed with 100 bp reads on an Illumina HiSeq2000. The paper's processing steps were these. SOAPnuke was used to process the raw data, removing reads that contained adapters or uncalled bases, had a mean Phred below 15, or lacked an exact match to the constant primer or identifier. COPE v1.2.5 was used to merge the high-quality paired reads, and each unique nucleotide sequence was defined as a clonotype. MiTCR v1.1 was used to align the clonotypes against IMGT TRBV, TRBD and TRBJ reference segments. Analysis was restricted to V-J combinations with a frequency above 0.0001, which covered approximately 99% of repertoires. A TCS score was defined as the ratio of F50 (clonal expansion) to E x V (chaos), with BLOSUM62-based TCRdist applied between CDR3 peptides within each V-J. Welch's t-statistics and random forest reduced 514 V-J features to 10 to 15, which were used in a naive Bayes classifier (R e1071). Thyroid-blood repertoire similarity was quantified with the Morisita-Horn index. TCRdb trimmed public reads at Q25 via fastp, called clones via MiXCR and kept in-frame beta chains. Identical CDR3 protein sequences are pooled into one entry, listed with their most common genes and DNA. TCRdb's processing, not the authors', yielded these V and J calls. Present in this sample are about 540,000 distinct CDR3 sequences, roughly 46% of which were seen just once. The biggest ten clones account for around 7.7% of the sample.

A patient counted as having stable Graves' hyperthyroidism if no progression to ophthalmopathy occurred over 18 months of follow-up. Hyperthyroidism patients were aged 18 to 65 years and newly diagnosed, with disease duration of less than 2 months. Patients with uncontrolled infections, other autoimmune diseases, pregnancy or lactation were excluded. Clinical symptoms, serum thyroxine and TRAb, thyroid ultrasound, and orbital computed tomography formed the basis for the diagnoses. Total RNA was extracted using Trizol reagent, and RNA quality was assessed on an Agilent 2100 Bioanalyzer. V is pared back by 3 bases and J by 3 bases, with 15 bases lying between the germline termini. Its CDR3 holds 15 amino acids, cysteine through phenylalanine. Only the CDR3 DNA stays, 45 bases, in frame from base 1. CDR1 and CDR2 are drawn from the germline V gene: ENHRY, SYGVKD. Results the study describes overall, beyond this receptor: Sample size was not statistically predetermined, and blinding of investigators to group allocation was not performed. In validation, the model predicted progression to ophthalmopathy a median of roughly 6.1 months before onset, with about 67% sensitivity and 72.22% specificity. A model built on a 13 V-J signature distinguished ophthalmopathy from stable hyperthyroidism, reaching about 88% sensitivity and about 81% specificity in cross-validation and 80%/75% in testing. Most expanded thyroid clonotypes (frequency above 0.001) were also detected in blood, suggesting blood repertoires may reflect thyroid immune responses.

This sequence uses TRBV10-3 and TRBJ2-7; TRBD1 is a weak D gene call, 6 bases matching. The specimen was peripheral blood or thyroid tissue (not recorded which). The TCR was taken from a woman younger than 30 with Graves' hyperthyroidism. The CDR3 is CAISDFSGEDYEQYF. The DNA sequence reads TGTGCCATCAGTGATTTTTCAGGGGAAGACTACGAGCAGTACTTC.